This TCR beta chain comes out of a study of T cell changes during pregnancy in multiple sclerosis. Trimming cost V 8 bases and J 3 bases, with 14 bases left between them. The germline gives CDR1 SNHLY, CDR2 FYNNEI. The CDR3 extends over 14 amino acids. Assay: immunoSEQ multiplex PCR; the TCRdb copy retains only in-frame clones and omits some. The sample consists of approximately 72,000 clones, around nine tenths of them appearing once. The origin of this receptor is a female donor in good health, enrolled as a control in a pregnancy study. This specimen was peripheral blood, taken in the first trimester of pregnancy. The rearrangement joins TRBV2 to TRBJ2-1; perhaps TRBD1 as D (5 bases). CDR3 nucleotide sequence: TGTGCCAGCCACCCAGGGCGGATCTACAATGAGCAGTTCTTC. Its translation: CASHPGRIYNEQFF. Complete variable domain (other parts from reference TRBV2 and TRBJ2-1): EPEVTQTPSHQVTQMGQEVILRCVPISNHLYFYWYRQILGQKVEFLVSFYNNEISEKSEIFDDQFSVERPDGSNFTLKIRSTKLEDSAMYFCASHPGRIYNEQFFGPGTRLTVL.